This T cell receptor beta chain emerged from a study of blood T cell repertoires in COVID-19. Study details: Collection of acute and convalescent COVID-19 samples took place in the United States, Italy and Spain. The cDNA or gDNA used as material had been derived from T cells, B-cell-depleted T cells, or PBMCs.

Profiled with immunoSEQ multiplex PCR; TCRdb holds only in-frame clones, not every one. The profile covers 250,000 to 300,000 clones, with roughly 80% appearing a single time and approximately 4% taken by the ten largest. Germline V lookup: CDR1 SGHTA, CDR2 FQGNSA. The CDR3 runs 14 residues. Trimming at V came to 6 bases and at J to 2 bases, leaving 4 bases not matched to a gene. The V call is TRBV7-2, the J call TRBJ1-3, with TRBD1 identical over 7 bases. Specimen: peripheral blood. The TCR was taken from a man aged 60-69 years with acute or convalescent COVID-19. CDR3 sequence (DNA): TGTGCCAGCAGGCCAGGGGGTCCTGGAAACACCATATATTTT. Translating gives CASRPGGPGNTIYF.